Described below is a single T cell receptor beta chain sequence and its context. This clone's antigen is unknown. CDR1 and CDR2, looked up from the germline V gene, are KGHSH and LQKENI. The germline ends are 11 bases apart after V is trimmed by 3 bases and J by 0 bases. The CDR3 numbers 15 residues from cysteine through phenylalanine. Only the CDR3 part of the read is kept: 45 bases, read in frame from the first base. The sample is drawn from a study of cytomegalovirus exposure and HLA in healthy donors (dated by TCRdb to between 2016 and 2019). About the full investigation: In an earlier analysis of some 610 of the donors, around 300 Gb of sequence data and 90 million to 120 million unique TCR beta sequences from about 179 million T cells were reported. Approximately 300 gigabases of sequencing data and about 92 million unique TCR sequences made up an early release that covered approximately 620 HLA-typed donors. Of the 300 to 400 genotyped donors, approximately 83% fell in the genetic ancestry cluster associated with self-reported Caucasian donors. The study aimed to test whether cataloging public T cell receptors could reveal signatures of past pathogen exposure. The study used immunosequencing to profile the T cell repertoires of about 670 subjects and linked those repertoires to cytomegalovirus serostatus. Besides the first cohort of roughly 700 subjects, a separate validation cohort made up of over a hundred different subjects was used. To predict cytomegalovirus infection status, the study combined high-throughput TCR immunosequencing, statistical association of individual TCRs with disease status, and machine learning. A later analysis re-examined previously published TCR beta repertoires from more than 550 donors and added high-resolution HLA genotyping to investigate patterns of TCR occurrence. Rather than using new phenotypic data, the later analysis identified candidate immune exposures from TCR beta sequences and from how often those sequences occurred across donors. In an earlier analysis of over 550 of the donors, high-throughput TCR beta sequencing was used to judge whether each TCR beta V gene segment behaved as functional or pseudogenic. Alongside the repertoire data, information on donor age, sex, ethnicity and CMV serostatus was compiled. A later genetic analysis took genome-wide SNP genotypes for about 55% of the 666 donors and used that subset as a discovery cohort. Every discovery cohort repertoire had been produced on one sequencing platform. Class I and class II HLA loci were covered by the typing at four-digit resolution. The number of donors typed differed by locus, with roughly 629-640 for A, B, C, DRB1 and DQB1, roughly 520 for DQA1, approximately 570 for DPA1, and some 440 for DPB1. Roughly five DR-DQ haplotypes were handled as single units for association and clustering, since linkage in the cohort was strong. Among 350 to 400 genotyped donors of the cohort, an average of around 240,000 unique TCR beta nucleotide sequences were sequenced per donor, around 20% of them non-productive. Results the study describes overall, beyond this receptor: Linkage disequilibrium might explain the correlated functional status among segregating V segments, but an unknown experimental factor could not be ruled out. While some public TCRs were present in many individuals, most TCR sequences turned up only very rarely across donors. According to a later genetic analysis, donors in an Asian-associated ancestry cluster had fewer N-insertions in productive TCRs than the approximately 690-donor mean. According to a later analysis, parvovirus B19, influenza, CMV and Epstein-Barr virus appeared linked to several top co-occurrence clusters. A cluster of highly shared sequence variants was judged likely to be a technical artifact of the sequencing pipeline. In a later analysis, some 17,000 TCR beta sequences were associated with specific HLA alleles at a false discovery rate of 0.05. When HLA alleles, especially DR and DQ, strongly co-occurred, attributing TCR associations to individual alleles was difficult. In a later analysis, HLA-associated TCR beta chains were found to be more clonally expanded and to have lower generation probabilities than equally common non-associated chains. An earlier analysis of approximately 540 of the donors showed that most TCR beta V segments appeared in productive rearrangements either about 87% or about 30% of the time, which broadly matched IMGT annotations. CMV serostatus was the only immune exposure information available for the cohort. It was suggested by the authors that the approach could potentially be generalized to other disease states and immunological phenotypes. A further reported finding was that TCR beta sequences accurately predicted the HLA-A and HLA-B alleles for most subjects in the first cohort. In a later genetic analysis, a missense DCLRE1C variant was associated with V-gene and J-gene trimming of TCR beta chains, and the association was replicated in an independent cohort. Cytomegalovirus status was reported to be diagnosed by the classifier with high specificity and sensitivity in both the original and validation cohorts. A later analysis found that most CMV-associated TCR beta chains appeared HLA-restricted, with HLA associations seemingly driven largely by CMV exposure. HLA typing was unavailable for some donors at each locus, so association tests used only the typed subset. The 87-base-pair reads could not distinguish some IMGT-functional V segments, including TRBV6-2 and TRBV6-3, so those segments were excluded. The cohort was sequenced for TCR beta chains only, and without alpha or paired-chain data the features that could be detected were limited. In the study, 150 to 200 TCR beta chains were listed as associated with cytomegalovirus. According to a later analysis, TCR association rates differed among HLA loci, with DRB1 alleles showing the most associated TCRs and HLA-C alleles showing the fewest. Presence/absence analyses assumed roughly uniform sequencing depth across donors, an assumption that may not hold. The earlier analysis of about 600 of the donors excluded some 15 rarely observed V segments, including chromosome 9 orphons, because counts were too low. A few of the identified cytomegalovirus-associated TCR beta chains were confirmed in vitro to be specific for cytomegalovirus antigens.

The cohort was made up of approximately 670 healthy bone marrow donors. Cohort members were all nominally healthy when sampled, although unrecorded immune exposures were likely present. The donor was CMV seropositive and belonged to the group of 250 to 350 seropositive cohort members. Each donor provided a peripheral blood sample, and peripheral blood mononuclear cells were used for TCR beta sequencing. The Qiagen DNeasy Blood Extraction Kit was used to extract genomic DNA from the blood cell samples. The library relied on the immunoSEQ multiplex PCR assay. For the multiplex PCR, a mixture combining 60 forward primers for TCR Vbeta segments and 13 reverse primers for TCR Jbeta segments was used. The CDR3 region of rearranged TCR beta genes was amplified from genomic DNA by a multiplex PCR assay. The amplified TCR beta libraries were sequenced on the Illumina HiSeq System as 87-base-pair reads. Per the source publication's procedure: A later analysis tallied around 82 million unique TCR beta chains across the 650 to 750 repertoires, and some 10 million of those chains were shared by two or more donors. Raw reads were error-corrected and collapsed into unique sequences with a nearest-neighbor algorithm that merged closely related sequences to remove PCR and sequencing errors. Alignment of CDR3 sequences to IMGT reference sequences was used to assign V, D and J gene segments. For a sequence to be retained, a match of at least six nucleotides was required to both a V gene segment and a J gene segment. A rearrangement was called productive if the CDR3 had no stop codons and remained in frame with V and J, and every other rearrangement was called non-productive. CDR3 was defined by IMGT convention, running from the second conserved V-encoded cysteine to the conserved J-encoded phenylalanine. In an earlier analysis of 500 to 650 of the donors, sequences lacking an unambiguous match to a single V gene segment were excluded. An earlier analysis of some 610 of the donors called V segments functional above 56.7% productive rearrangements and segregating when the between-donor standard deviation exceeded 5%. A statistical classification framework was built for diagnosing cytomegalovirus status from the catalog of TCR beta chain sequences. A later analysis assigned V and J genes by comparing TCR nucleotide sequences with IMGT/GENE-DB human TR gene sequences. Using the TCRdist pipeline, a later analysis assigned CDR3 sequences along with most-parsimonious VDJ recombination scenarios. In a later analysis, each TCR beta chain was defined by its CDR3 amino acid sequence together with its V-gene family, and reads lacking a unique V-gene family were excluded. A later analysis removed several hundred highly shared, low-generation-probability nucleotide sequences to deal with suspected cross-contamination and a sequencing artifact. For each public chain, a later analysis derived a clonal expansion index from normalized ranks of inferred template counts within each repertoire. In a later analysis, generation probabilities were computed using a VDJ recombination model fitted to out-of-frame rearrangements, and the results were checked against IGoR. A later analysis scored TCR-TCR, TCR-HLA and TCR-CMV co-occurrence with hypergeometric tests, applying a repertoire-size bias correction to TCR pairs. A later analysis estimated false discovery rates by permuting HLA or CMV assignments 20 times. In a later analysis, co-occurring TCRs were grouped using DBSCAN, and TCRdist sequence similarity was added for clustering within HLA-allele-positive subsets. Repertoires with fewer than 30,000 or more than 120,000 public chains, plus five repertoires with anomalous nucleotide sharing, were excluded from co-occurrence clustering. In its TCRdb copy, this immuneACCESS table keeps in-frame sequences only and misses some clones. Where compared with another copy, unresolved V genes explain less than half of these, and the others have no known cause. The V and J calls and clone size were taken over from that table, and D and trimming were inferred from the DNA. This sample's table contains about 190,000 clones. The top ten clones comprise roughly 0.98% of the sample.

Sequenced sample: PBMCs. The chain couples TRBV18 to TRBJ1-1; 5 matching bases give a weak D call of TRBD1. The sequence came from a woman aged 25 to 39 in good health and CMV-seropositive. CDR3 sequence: CASSPLTGMNTEAFF. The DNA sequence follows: TGTGCCAGCTCACCGCTCACAGGAATGAACACTGAAGCTTTCTTT. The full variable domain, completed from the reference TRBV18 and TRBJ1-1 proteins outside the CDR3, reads NAGVMQNPRHLVRRRGQEARLRCSPMKGHSHVYWYRQLPEEGLKFMVYLQKENIIDESGMPKERFSAEFPKEGPSILRIQQVVRGDSAAYFCASSPLTGMNTEAFFGQGTRLTVV.